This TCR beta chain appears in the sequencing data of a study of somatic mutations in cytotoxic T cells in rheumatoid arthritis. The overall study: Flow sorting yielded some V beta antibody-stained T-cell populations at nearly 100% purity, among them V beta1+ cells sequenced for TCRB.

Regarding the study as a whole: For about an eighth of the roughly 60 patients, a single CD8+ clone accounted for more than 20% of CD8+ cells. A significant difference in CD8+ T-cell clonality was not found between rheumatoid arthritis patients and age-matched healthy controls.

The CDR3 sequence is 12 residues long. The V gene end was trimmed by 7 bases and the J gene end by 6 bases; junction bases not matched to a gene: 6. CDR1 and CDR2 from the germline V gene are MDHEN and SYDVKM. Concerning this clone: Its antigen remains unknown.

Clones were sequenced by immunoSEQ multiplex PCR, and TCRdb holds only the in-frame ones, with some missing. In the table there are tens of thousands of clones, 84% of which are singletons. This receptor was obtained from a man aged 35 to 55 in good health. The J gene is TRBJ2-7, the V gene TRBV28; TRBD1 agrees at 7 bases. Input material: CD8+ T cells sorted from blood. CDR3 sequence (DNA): TGTGCCAGCACCCCCGACAGGGCCGAGCAGTACTTC. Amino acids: CASTPDRAEQYF.